This record looks at one TCR beta chain sequence and its context. Sequencing was performed with immunoSEQ multiplex PCR; in TCRdb, only in-frame clones are kept and a portion is missing. The top ten clones hold about a fifth of a sample with about 99,000 clones, around 89% of them seen once. Germline loops: CDR1 LGHDT, CDR2 YNNKEL (reference sequence). The V gene lost 0 bases and the J gene lost 7 bases, with 16 bases spanning the gap. The CDR3 length is 16 residues. This sample stems from a study of control samples from healthy donors and cancer patients. The chain carries TRBV3-1 (or the pseudogene TRBV3-2) and TRBJ1-5; D call uncertain. Source material: PBMCs. This clonotype was sampled from a man in his 60s with lung cancer. CDR3 protein: CASSQDPPVYAQPQHF. The CDR3 DNA follows: TGTGCCAGCAGCCAAGATCCCCCGGTCTACGCCCAGCCCCAGCATTTT.